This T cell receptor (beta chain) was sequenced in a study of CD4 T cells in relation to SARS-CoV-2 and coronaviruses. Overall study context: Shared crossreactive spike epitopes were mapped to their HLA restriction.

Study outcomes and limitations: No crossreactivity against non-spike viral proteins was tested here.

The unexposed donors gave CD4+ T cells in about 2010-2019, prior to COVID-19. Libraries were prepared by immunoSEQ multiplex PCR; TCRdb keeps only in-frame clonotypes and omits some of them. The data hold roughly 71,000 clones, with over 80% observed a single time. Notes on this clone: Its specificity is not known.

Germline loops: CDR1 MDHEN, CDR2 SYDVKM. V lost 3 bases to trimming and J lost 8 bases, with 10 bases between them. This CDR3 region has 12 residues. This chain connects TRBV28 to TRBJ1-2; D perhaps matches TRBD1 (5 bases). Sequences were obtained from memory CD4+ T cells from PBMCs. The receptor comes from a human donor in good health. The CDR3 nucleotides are TGTGCCAGCAGTTTGGGGGTTGGAGGCTACACCTTC. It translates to CASSLGVGGYTF.